This T cell receptor beta chain was sequenced in a study of response to subunit inactivated influenza vaccine. Concerning this clonotype itself: What it binds is not known.

TCRdb re-derived calls from the RT-PCR reads in MiXCR, one entry per CDR3 protein. The sample gives over 800,000 distinct CDR3 sequences, 21% of which show up once; roughly 10% is in the top ten. Study observations and caveats: Seasonal influenza vaccination, on each occasion, was suggested by the authors to recruit few new T cells.

The TCR was taken from a man aged 50-60 years who received an inactivated influenza vaccine. The specimen was PBMCs from blood, collected approximately 5 days after vaccination.

Written as DNA, the CDR3 is TGTGCCACCAGTGATTTGTTGGGGGCGACCAATGAGCAGTTCTTC. Protein product: CATSDLLGATNEQFF. V and J are TRBV24-1 and TRBJ2-1, with D possibly being TRBD1 (6 bases). This CDR3 region has 15 residues. Germline CDR1 KGHDR, CDR2 SFDVKD. Trimming shortened V by 0 bases and J by 6 bases, and 11 bases separated the two germline ends.